These T cell receptor beta chains were read from a single sample in a study of cytomegalovirus exposure and HLA in healthy donors. Profiling relied on immunoSEQ multiplex PCR, and the TCRdb table lists in-frame clones only, not all of them. The sample carries roughly 90,000 clones, 80% to 90% recorded once. Sequencing used PBMCs. The receptors come from a young man in good health and CMV-seropositive. Each CDR3 is given with its conserved first and last residue. Each record gives: V gene, J gene, CDR3 protein.

v_gene: TRBV19; j_gene: TRBJ1-5; CDR3aa: CASGGYSNQPQHF
v_gene: TRBV28; j_gene: TRBJ1-2; CDR3aa: CASNLQGAYYGYTF
v_gene: TRBV28; j_gene: TRBJ1-2; CDR3aa: CASSPVGGNGYTF
v_gene: TRBV5-1; j_gene: TRBJ2-2; CDR3aa: CASSRVVNTGELFF
v_gene: TRBV4-3; j_gene: TRBJ2-7; CDR3aa: CASSQGFSGVYEQYF
v_gene: TRBV6-5; j_gene: TRBJ2-1; CDR3aa: CASRSMGRGEFF
v_gene: TRBV6-6; j_gene: TRBJ2-7; CDR3aa: CASSPADRSYEQYF
v_gene: TRBV11-3; j_gene: TRBJ2-5; CDR3aa: CASSPQGSETQYF
v_gene: TRBV30; j_gene: TRBJ2-6; CDR3aa: CACASLDSSGANVLTF
v_gene: TRBV6-5; j_gene: TRBJ1-6; CDR3aa: CASRGIGADSPLHF
v_gene: TRBV6-1; j_gene: TRBJ2-1; CDR3aa: CASSGLAGMSSYNEQFF
v_gene: TRBV4-2; j_gene: TRBJ2-2; CDR3aa: CASSQDLWDRFANTGELFF
v_gene: TRBV4-1; j_gene: TRBJ2-2; CDR3aa: CASSHPSGGTGGRTGELFF
v_gene: TRBV30; j_gene: TRBJ1-2; CDR3aa: CAYYPGHGDGYTF
v_gene: TRBV29-1; j_gene: TRBJ1-5; CDR3aa: CSAILDRGQPQHF
v_gene: TRBV27; j_gene: TRBJ1-5; CDR3aa: CASSLGAGFDQPQHF
v_gene: TRBV15; j_gene: TRBJ1-5; CDR3aa: CATSSEQGARGNQPQHF
v_gene: TRBV5-1; j_gene: TRBJ1-4; CDR3aa: CASRQGSGEKLFF
v_gene: TRBV10-1; j_gene: TRBJ2-1; CDR3aa: CASSPRSGSYNEQFF
v_gene: TRBV28; j_gene: TRBJ2-7; CDR3aa: CASIPRDRVSEQYF
v_gene: TRBV7-9; j_gene: TRBJ1-4; CDR3aa: CASSLSLTGGNEKLFF
v_gene: TRBV7-9; j_gene: TRBJ1-2; CDR3aa: CASSPNGEYYGYTF
v_gene: TRBV28; j_gene: TRBJ2-3; CDR3aa: CASSFPPQSGDLTDTQYF